The 25 T cell receptor beta chains below all came from one sample that was sequenced in a study of cytomegalovirus exposure and HLA in healthy donors. Here immunoSEQ multiplex PCR was the method, and the copy in TCRdb shows in-frame clones only, minus some. The data show under 200,000 clones, about 88% seen once. The sample consisted of PBMCs. The source of these receptors is a woman in her late teens or twenties in good health and CMV-seronegative.

The rearrangement joins TRBV29-1 to TRBJ2-7; no clear D gene. This CDR3 has 12 residues. Germline values: CDR1 SQVTM, CDR2 ANQGSEA. Trimming cost V 6 bases and J 0 bases, with 9 bases left between them. The DNA of the CDR3 is TGCAGCGTGGTAAGCGTCTCCTACGAGCAGTACTTC. It translates to CSVVSVSYEQYF.

This chain uses TRBV6-5 with TRBJ1-2, with D unclear. The V and J ends lost 6 bases and 2 bases respectively, with 10 bases between them. Germline CDR1 is MNHEY and CDR2 is SVGAGI. The CDR3 is 13 amino acids. CDR3 sequence (DNA): TGTGCCAGCAGACAGACCGAGAACTATGGCTACACCTTC. Translation: CASRQTENYGYTF.

The chain recombines TRBV19 with TRBJ2-2, with 9 bases identical to TRBD1. This CDR3 comprises 15 residues. V shed 10 bases, J shed 5 bases, and the junction held 11 bases outside the gene matches. Germline CDR1 and CDR2: LNHDA and SQIVND (reference sequence). The DNA of the CDR3 is TGTGCCAACCCCCGGGACAGGGCCTTTACCGGGGAGCTGTTTTTT. Translating it yields CANPRDRAFTGELFF.

The V call is TRBV4-3, the J call TRBJ1-5; D is ambiguous. The germline V gene has CDR1 LGHNA and CDR2 YSLEER. Trimming removed 3 bases at V and 6 bases at J, with 15 bases between. The CDR3 has 15 residues. The CDR3 here is CASSHMTGLGQPQHF. The DNA for the CDR3 is TGCGCCAGCAGCCATATGACCGGGTTGGGTCAGCCCCAGCATTTT.

In DNA, the CDR3 is TGTGCCAGCAGCGTGGACAACAGGGGGCTAGTCGATGGCTACACCTTC. Translated: CASSVDNRGLVDGYTF. The rearrangement uses TRBV7-9 and TRBJ1-2; 9 nucleotides agree with TRBD1. The V segment lost 5 bases and the J segment 6 bases; nucleotides outside the gene matches: 13. From germline, CDR1 is SEHNR and CDR2 FQNEAQ (reference sequence). This CDR3 region has 16 residues.

This clone was seen only once. The CDR3 is CASRSGQGAGETQYF. The CDR3 region has the DNA TGTGCCAGCAGGAGCGGACAGGGGGCGGGAGAGACCCAGTACTTC. The chain employs TRBV6-1 and TRBJ2-5, with TRBD1 identical over 11 bases. V was clipped by 6 bases and J by 4 bases; unmatched bases: 7. The CDR3 is 15 amino acids. Germline lookup yields CDR1 MNHNS and CDR2 SASEGT.

The chain joins TRBV6-6 to TRBJ2-1; D might be TRBD2 (6 bases). The germline CDR1 and CDR2 sequences are MNHNY and SVGAGI (reference sequence). CDR3 length equals 13 residues. Deletions cut 7 bases from V and 8 bases from J, with 15 bases between. The CDR3 sequence: CASTMGLIYEQFF. In DNA, the CDR3 is TGTGCCAGCACCATGGGACTGATCTATGAGCAGTTCTTC.

This clone has just one count. The V and J genes are TRBV7-9 and TRBJ1-2; D is undetermined. The germline V gene encodes CDR1 SEHNR and CDR2 FQNEAQ (reference sequence). The CDR3 sequence is 14 residues long. The V end lost 4 bases, the J end lost 5 bases, and 14 bases lay between the germline ends. Written as DNA, the CDR3 is TGTGCCAGCAGCTCCACGGGTCCGGGTTATGGCTACACCTTC. It is translated as CASSSTGPGYGYTF.

The rearrangement links TRBV5-4 to TRBJ1-3; no clear D gene. Germline CDR1 SGHNT, CDR2 YYREEE (reference sequence). With 2 bases removed from V and 4 bases from J, the gap between germline ends came to 4 bases. The CDR3 spans 12 residues. CDR3 sequence: CASSFRGNTIYF. Written as DNA, the CDR3 is TGTGCCAGCAGCTTCAGAGGAAACACCATATATTTT.

The rearrangement joins TRBV7-8 to TRBJ2-5; D may be TRBD1 (6 bases). Per germline, CDR1 SGHVS and CDR2 FQNEAQ. CDR3 length: 15 amino acids. V shed 1 base and J shed 3 bases, with 12 bases lying between them. CDR3 residues: CASSLEGDGKETQYF. The DNA of the CDR3 is TGTGCCAGCAGCTTAGAGGGGGACGGGAAAGAGACCCAGTACTTC. Together with reference TRBV7-8 and TRBJ2-5, the CDR3 gives the full variable domain: GAGVSQSPRYKVAKRGQDVALRCDPISGHVSLFWYQQALGQGPEFLTYFQNEAQLDKSGLPSDRFFAERPEGSVSTLKIQRTQQEDSAVYLCASSLEGDGKETQYFGPGTRLLVL.

The chain couples TRBV10-3 to TRBJ1-2; D is unresolved. The germline V gene has CDR1 ENHRY and CDR2 SYGVKD. CDR3 length equals 13 residues. Trimming left V 10 bases short and J 0 bases short, with 12 bases between. The CDR3 nucleotides are TGTGCCAGTATGATTGCTACTAACTATGGCTACACCTTC. It specifies CASMIATNYGYTF.

The chain is built from TRBV5-1 and TRBJ2-7; tentative D call: TRBD1 (6 bases). The germline V and J ends were trimmed by 2 bases and 2 bases, with 14 bases remaining between them. CDR1 SGHRS and CDR2 YFSETQ come from the germline V gene. This CDR3 comprises 15 residues. The CDR3 here is CASSLSGVGTYEQYF. Written as DNA, the CDR3 is TGCGCCAGCAGCTTATCAGGGGTAGGAACCTACGAGCAGTACTTC.

The chain uses TRBV9 and TRBJ1-4; the D gene is possibly TRBD1 (5 bases). Germline lookup yields CDR1 SGDLS and CDR2 YYNGEE. The CDR3 has 15 amino acids. V shed 3 bases and J shed 0 bases, with 9 bases lying between them. The CDR3 protein is CASSAGHATNEKLFF. The CDR3 coding sequence is TGTGCCAGCAGCGCCGGACATGCAACTAATGAAAAACTGTTTTTT.

The chain recombines TRBV7-2 with TRBJ1-4; no firm D call. The germline V gene encodes CDR1 SGHTA and CDR2 FQGNSA. With 5 bases removed from V and 5 bases from J, the gap between germline ends came to 6 bases. The length of the CDR3 is 12 residues. CDR3: CASSPINEKLFF. DNA for the CDR3: TGTGCCAGCAGCCCCATCAATGAAAAACTGTTTTTT.

The genes are TRBV4-2 and TRBJ2-2; 8 bases agree with TRBD1. Germline CDR1 is LGHNA and CDR2 is YNFKEQ. Germline trimming cut 0 bases from V and 6 bases from J; bases unmatched to any gene: 3. This CDR3 spans 15 amino acids. CDR3 DNA sequence: TGTGCCAGCAGCCAAGAAACAGGGGGAGCCGGGGAGCTGTTTTTT. Translated: CASSQETGGAGELFF.

This clone is a singleton in its sample. This chain connects TRBV12-5 to TRBJ2-6; a weak D match, TRBD2 (6 bases). Trimming took off 0 bases at V and 0 bases at J, with 21 bases between the two ends. The germline V gene has CDR1 LGHNT and CDR2 FRNRAP. The CDR3 totals 21 residues. This CDR3 reads CASGLVLKGGGALSGANVLTF. The CDR3 region has the DNA TGTGCTAGTGGTTTGGTACTAAAGGGAGGAGGGGCGCTCTCTGGGGCCAACGTCCTGACTTTC.

The CDR3 here is CASSLGDYSNQPQHF. The CDR3 DNA reads as TGTGCCAGCAGCTTAGGGGACTATAGCAATCAGCCCCAGCATTTT. The chain is built from TRBV11-2 and TRBJ1-5, with TRBD1 as a possible D gene (5 bases). V was clipped by 1 base and J by 0 bases, with 7 bases between them. The length of the CDR3 is 15 residues. Germline values: CDR1 SGHAT, CDR2 FQNNGV.

This rearrangement joins TRBV18 to TRBJ2-1; 9 bases are shared with TRBD2. The J segment lost 9 bases and the V segment lost 1 base, leaving 7 bases of the junction unmatched. This CDR3 is 15 amino acids long. Per the germline V gene, CDR1 is KGHSH and CDR2 is LQKENI. DNA of the CDR3: TGTGCCAGCTCACCACGCGCGGGAGGGCCAGGTGAGCAGTTCTTC. Amino acids: CASSPRAGGPGEQFF.

The chain combines TRBV10-3 with TRBJ2-7; 7 nucleotides line up with TRBD2. The CDR3 extends over 13 amino acids. V was pared by 5 bases and J by 3 bases, with 4 bases of the junction left unmatched. Germline V gives CDR1 ENHRY, CDR2 SYGVKD. CDR3 in amino acids: CAISSRGDYEQYF. The DNA for the CDR3 is TGTGCCATCAGTAGTCGGGGGGACTACGAGCAGTACTTC.

The chain combines TRBV4-2 with TRBJ1-4; D unclear. The CDR3 is 19 residues long. Trimming stripped 1 base from V and 2 bases from J, with 20 bases between. CDR1 and CDR2 (germline): LGHNA, YNFKEQ. The DNA for the CDR3 is TGTGCCAGCAGCCAAGTCACCGGGAAGATAGACTTTACTAATGAAAAACTGTTTTTT. As protein: CASSQVTGKIDFTNEKLFF.

The chain joins TRBV6-4 to TRBJ2-3; 10 positions match TRBD2. The length of the CDR3 is 13 residues. The V gene's germline CDR1 is MRHNA and CDR2 SNTAGT. V was pared by 6 bases and J by 7 bases, with 4 bases of the junction left unmatched. DNA for the CDR3: TGTGCCAGCAGCCTAGCGGGGGAACATACGCAGTATTTT. Translating gives CASSLAGEHTQYF.

This clone appeared once. The rearrangement links TRBV27 to TRBJ1-1; possible D gene TRBD1, 5 bases. The germline gives CDR1 MNHEY, CDR2 SMNVEV (reference sequence). This CDR3 region has 13 residues. The ends were cut back, 4 bases at V and 12 bases at J, with 18 bases in the middle. The DNA for the CDR3 is TGTGCCAGCAGTTCCCTGGAGGGGTCGAGGACTTTCTTT. It is translated as CASSSLEGSRTFF.

Written as DNA, the CDR3 is TGCGCCAGCAGCTTGGTGGGCTACCTCACAGATACGCAGTATTTT. Translating gives CASSLVGYLTDTQYF. The genes are TRBV5-1 and TRBJ2-3; D uncertain. Trimming removed 0 bases at V and 2 bases at J, with 10 bases between. The CDR3 totals 15 residues. Germline V gene lookup returns CDR1 SGHRS and CDR2 YFSETQ.

The chain joins TRBV5-1 to TRBJ1-1; D is perhaps TRBD1 (6 bases). There are 14 residues in the CDR3. The V end lost 7 bases, the J end lost 1 base, and 14 bases lay between the germline ends. Germline V gene lookup returns CDR1 SGHRS and CDR2 YFSETQ. The CDR3 bases are TGCGCCAGCGGGGAGGGGGGAGCGAACACTGAAGCTTTCTTT. Its translation is CASGEGGANTEAFF.

The rearrangement links TRBV6-6 to TRBJ1-2; tentative D call: TRBD1 (5 bases). CDR1 and CDR2 from the germline V gene are MNHNY and SVGAGI (reference sequence). This CDR3 is 15 amino acids long. Trimming shortened V by 2 bases and J by 3 bases, and 13 bases separated the two germline ends. The CDR3 reads CASSYRRQLHYGYTF. The CDR3 DNA sequence: TGTGCCAGCAGTTACCGTCGACAGTTACACTATGGCTACACCTTC.